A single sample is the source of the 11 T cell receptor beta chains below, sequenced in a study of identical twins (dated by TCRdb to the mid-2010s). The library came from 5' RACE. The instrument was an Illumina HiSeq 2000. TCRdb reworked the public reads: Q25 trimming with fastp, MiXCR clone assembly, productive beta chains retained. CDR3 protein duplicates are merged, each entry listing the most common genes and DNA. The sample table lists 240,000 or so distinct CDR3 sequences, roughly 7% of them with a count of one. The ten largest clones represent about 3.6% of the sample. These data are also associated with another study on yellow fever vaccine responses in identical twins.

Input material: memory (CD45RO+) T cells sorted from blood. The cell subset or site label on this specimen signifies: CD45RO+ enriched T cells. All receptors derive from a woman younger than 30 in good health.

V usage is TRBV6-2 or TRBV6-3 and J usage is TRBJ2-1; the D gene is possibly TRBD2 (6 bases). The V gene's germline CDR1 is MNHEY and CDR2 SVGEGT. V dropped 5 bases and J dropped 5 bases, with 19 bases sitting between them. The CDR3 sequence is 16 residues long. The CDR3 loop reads CASSPWGDRDHNEQFF. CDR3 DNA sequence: TGTGCCAGCAGTCCGTGGGGGGATCGAGATCACAATGAGCAGTTCTTC.

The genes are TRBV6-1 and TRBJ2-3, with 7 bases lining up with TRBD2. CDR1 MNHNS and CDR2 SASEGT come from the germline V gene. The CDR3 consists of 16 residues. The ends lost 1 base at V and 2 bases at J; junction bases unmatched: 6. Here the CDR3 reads CASSEGLADYTDTQYF. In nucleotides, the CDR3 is TGTGCCAGCAGTGAAGGGCTAGCGGACTACACAGATACGCAGTATTTT.

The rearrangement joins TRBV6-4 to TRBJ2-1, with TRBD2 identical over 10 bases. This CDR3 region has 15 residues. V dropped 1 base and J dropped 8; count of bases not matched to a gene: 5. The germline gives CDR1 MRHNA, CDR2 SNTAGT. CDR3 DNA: TGTGCCAGCAGTGACTTAGCGGGGGGAAGGGATGAGCAGTTCTTC. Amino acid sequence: CASSDLAGGRDEQFF.

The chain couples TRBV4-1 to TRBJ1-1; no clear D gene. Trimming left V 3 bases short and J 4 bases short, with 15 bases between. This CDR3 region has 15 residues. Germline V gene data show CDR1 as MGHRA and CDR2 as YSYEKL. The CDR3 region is CASSQGLGGRTEAFF. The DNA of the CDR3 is TGCGCCAGCAGCCAGGGGTTGGGTGGTCGCACTGAAGCTTTCTTT.

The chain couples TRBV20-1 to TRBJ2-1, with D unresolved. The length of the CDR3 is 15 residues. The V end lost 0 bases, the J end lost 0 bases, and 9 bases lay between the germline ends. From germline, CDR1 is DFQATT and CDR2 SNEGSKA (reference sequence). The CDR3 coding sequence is TGCAGTGCTAGAGATGAGGTAGTCTCCTACAATGAGCAGTTCTTC. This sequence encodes CSARDEVVSYNEQFF.

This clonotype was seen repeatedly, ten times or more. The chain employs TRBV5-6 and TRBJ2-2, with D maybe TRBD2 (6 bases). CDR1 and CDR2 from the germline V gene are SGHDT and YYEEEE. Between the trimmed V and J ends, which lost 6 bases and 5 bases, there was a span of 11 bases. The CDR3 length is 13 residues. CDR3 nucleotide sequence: TGTGCCAGCACCTGGGGGGTTACCGGGGAGCTGTTTTTT. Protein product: CASTWGVTGELFF.

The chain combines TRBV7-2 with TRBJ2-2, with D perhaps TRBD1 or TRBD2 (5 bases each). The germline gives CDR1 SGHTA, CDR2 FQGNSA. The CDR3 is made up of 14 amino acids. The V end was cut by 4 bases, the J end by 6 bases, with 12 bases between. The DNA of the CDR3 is TGTGCCAGCAGCTCCGGGGCCTACCCCGGGGAGCTGTTTTTT. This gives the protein CASSSGAYPGELFF.

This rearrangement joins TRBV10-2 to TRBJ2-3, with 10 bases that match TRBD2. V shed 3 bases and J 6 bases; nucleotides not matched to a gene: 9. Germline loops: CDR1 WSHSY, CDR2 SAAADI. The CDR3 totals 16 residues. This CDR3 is CASSDGASGSADTQYF. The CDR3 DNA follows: TGCGCCAGCAGTGATGGGGCTAGCGGGAGTGCCGATACGCAGTATTTT.

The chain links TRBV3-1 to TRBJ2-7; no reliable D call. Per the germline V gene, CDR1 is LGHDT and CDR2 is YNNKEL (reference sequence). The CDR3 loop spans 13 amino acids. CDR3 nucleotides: TGTGCCAGCGGCCAGTTTGGCTCCTACGAGCAGTACGTC. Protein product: CASGQFGSYEQYV.

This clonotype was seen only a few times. CDR3 in amino acids: CASAAGGLPGQYF. The CDR3 DNA reads TGTGCCAGCGCAGCGGGGGGCCTTCCTGGGCAGTATTTT. The rearrangement joins TRBV2 to TRBJ2-3, with TRBD2 matching over 9 bases. J gave up 11 bases and V 8 bases, and 11 bases lay outside the gene matches. Germline CDR1 reads SNHLY; CDR2 reads FYNNEI. The CDR3 consists of 13 residues.

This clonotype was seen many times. Here the CDR3 reads CASIGDRAKDEQYV. DNA of the CDR3: TGCGCCAGCATTGGGGACAGGGCCAAAGACGAGCAGTACGTC. This chain joins TRBV10-2 and TRBJ2-7; 9 bases match TRBD1. This CDR3 region has 14 residues. Germline V gene lookup returns CDR1 WSHSY and CDR2 SAAADI. With 7 bases clipped from V and 5 bases from J, the junction kept 9 bases outside the gene matches.